One and the same sample provided the 21 T cell receptor beta chains below, sequenced in a study of T cells in Graves' hyperthyroidism and ophthalmopathy. The investigators amplified TCR beta CDR3 regions from RNA transcripts. TCR CDR3 underwent first-round RT-PCR with the HTBI primer set. TCRdb re-analysed the multiplex PCR reads in MiXCR, keeping a single row per CDR3 protein. The sample carries a few hundred thousand distinct CDR3 sequences, roughly 15% recorded once. The sample comprised blood. All receptors derive from a woman between 18 and 29 years old with Graves' ophthalmopathy.

This clonotype came up a few times. The chain recombines TRBV29-1 with TRBJ2-1, with 10 bases matching TRBD2. The length of the CDR3 is 14 residues. After removal of 7 bases from V and 4 bases from J, the junction contained 7 bases not matched to a gene. Germline V CDR1 and CDR2: SQVTM, ANQGSEA. Here the CDR3 reads CSERAGGPYNEQFF. In DNA, the CDR3 is TGCAGCGAGAGAGCGGGGGGGCCGTACAATGAGCAGTTCTTC.

This clonotype has a count of ten or more. This sequence joins TRBV11-2 and TRBJ1-1, with unresolved D. Between the trimmed V and J ends, which lost 1 base and 4 bases, there was a span of 13 bases. The germline CDR1 and CDR2 sequences are SGHAT and FQNNGV. The CDR3 spans 15 residues. CDR3 DNA: TGTGCCAGCAGCTTAGGTCGGCAGGCAAGCACTGAAGCTTTCTTT. Translation gives CASSLGRQASTEAFF.

This clonotype was observed a few times. V is TRBV7-3 and J is TRBJ2-1; possible D gene TRBD1, 6 bases. V lost 5 bases and J lost 1, with 21 bases in between. CDR1 and CDR2 (germline): SGHTA, FQGTGA. The CDR3 loop spans 18 amino acids. The CDR3 DNA sequence: TGTGCCAGCAGCCCCACCATTAAAACAGGGAAATCCTACAATGAGCAGTTCTTC. Protein sequence: CASSPTIKTGKSYNEQFF.

This clonotype was observed at least ten times. The CDR3 reads CASSLGRGSSYNEQFF. CDR3 bases: TGTGCCAGCAGCTTAGGGCGCGGGAGCTCCTACAATGAGCAGTTCTTC. The chain combines TRBV7-8 with TRBJ2-1, with TRBD2 identical over 7 bases. The CDR3 is 16 amino acids. V shed 1 base and J 0 bases; nucleotides not matched to a gene: 3. Looked up from germline, CDR1 is SGHVS and CDR2 is FQNEAQ. The full variable domain, with the rest looked up from reference TRBV7-8 and TRBJ2-1, is GAGVSQSPRYKVAKRGQDVALRCDPISGHVSLFWYQQALGQGPEFLTYFQNEAQLDKSGLPSDRFFAERPEGSVSTLKIQRTQQEDSAVYLCASSLGRGSSYNEQFFGPGTRLTVL.

This clonotype was seen many times. This chain uses TRBV20-1 with TRBJ2-1; 8 bases fit TRBD1. Trimming at V came to 0 bases and at J to 3 bases, leaving 7 bases not matched to a gene. The CDR3 has 16 amino acids. Germline V gives CDR1 DFQATT, CDR2 SNEGSKA (reference sequence). CDR3 sequence (DNA): TGCAGTGCTAGAGATCCAGGACAGGGAGACTACAATGAGCAGTTCTTC. Protein: CSARDPGQGDYNEQFF.

This clonotype showed up many times. The chain couples TRBV2 to TRBJ2-1, with 10 bases lining up with TRBD1. CDR1 SNHLY and CDR2 FYNNEI come from the germline V gene. V was clipped by 5 bases and J by 6 bases; unmatched bases: 7. The CDR3 has 15 amino acids. The CDR3 coding sequence is TGTGCCAGCAGTCGACAGGGGGCAGGGATCAATGAGCAGTTCTTC. Its protein is CASSRQGAGINEQFF. Filled out from reference TRBV2 and TRBJ2-1, the complete variable domain reads EPEVTQTPSHQVTQMGQEVILRCVPISNHLYFYWYRQILGQKVEFLVSFYNNEISEKSEIFDDQFSVERPDGSNFTLKIRSTKLEDSAMYFCASSRQGAGINEQFFGPGTRLTVL.

In this sample, this clonotype turned up many times. The J gene is TRBJ2-7, the V gene TRBV28, with D possibly being TRBD1 (5 bases). Trimming left V 6 bases short and J 0 bases short, with 12 bases between. There are 14 residues in the CDR3. In germline, CDR1 is MDHEN, CDR2 SYDVKM. The CDR3 nucleotides are TGTGCCAGCAGACTGACAGCAAGCTCCTACGAGCAGTACTTC. This gives the protein CASRLTASSYEQYF.

The gene calls are TRBV27 and TRBJ2-1; TRBD1 or TRBD2 may be the D gene (6 bases each). This CDR3 spans 16 amino acids. Between the trimmed V and J ends, which lost 6 bases and 3 bases, there was a span of 18 bases. Germline lookup yields CDR1 MNHEY and CDR2 SMNVEV (reference sequence). The CDR3 nucleotides read TGTGCCAGCAGCTTTGGGGCGGAGGGGGGCTACAATGAGCAGTTCTTC. It is translated as CASSFGAEGGYNEQFF.

Many counts were recorded for this clonotype. The chain employs TRBV18 and TRBJ2-7; a weak D match, TRBD1 (6 bases). This CDR3 has 14 residues. CDR1 and CDR2 from the germline V gene are KGHSH and LQKENI. V was cut by 2 bases and J by 3 bases, with 11 bases left in between. The CDR3 region is CASSPTNRVYEQYF. CDR3 bases: TGTGCCAGCTCACCAACAAACAGGGTCTACGAGCAGTACTTC.

This clonotype was seen repeatedly, ten times or more. V gene TRBV12-3 or TRBV12-4 combines with J gene TRBJ1-6, with 9 bases that match TRBD1. The CDR3 covers 14 residues. With V trimmed by 5 bases and J by 9 bases, 5 bases remained unmatched. The CDR3 loop is CASSPRDRVSPLHF. Here the CDR3 DNA reads TGTGCCAGCAGTCCGCGGGACAGGGTTTCACCCCTCCACTTT.

This clonotype showed up just a few times. V and J are TRBV5-1 and TRBJ1-2, with D possibly TRBD1 on 5 matching bases. The germline V gene encodes CDR1 SGHRS and CDR2 YFSETQ. The ends were cut back, 5 bases at V and 3 bases at J, with 11 bases in the middle. There are 13 residues in the CDR3. The chain's CDR3 is CASSPGFYYGYTF. CDR3 in DNA: TGCGCCAGCAGTCCAGGGTTCTACTATGGCTACACCTTC.

This clonotype was found many times. The J gene is TRBJ1-5, the V gene TRBV12-3 or TRBV12-4; D is possibly TRBD1 (6 bases). Trimming removed 1 base at V and 4 bases at J, with 8 bases between. This CDR3 has 14 residues. CDR3 residues: CASSLVDRNQPQHF. Written as DNA, the CDR3 is TGTGCCAGCAGTTTAGTGGACAGAAATCAGCCCCAGCATTTT.

This clonotype was detected many times. V is TRBV18 and J is TRBJ2-2; D possibly uses TRBD1 or TRBD2 (5 bases each). V lost 2 bases and J 1 base, leaving 11 bases between the germline ends. Germline CDR1 reads KGHSH; CDR2 reads LQKENI. The CDR3 totals 16 residues. This chain's CDR3 is CASSPSRGMNTGELFF. CDR3 DNA sequence: TGTGCCAGCTCACCATCGAGGGGCATGAACACCGGGGAGCTGTTTTTT. The full variable domain, with the rest looked up from reference TRBV18 and TRBJ2-2, is NAGVMQNPRHLVRRRGQEARLRCSPMKGHSHVYWYRQLPEEGLKFMVYLQKENIIDESGMPKERFSAEFPKEGPSILRIQQVVRGDSAAYFCASSPSRGMNTGELFFGEGSRLTVL.

Notes on this clonotype: One end of the junction varies from germline; a read error may be responsible. This chain joins TRBV7-8 and TRBJ1-6; possible D gene TRBD1, 6 bases. The germline V gene has CDR1 SGHVS and CDR2 FQNEAQ. CDR3 size: 17 residues. CDR3 residues: CASSSSRGISYNSPFHF. CDR3 in DNA: TGTGCCAGCAGCTCCAGTAGGGGGATCTCCTATAATTCACCCTTCCACTTT.

This clonotype was seen many times. The chain joins TRBV7-2 to TRBJ1-1; D remains unclear. The V gene lost 5 bases and the J gene lost 2 bases, with 12 bases spanning the gap. The CDR3 has 14 residues. CDR1 is SGHTA and CDR2 is FQGNSA in the germline V gene. The DNA of the CDR3 is TGTGCCAGCAGCCCGACACTTGCAAACACTGAAGCTTTCTTT. Translation gives CASSPTLANTEAFF.

This clonotype came up a few times. In nucleotides, the CDR3 is TGTGCCAGCAGCTTAGGCAGTCGGGGGGCTGGTAATTCACCCCTCCACTTT. Translation: CASSLGSRGAGNSPLHF. The V gene is TRBV7-8, the J gene TRBJ1-6, with D maybe TRBD1 (6 bases). The germline CDR1 and CDR2 sequences are SGHVS and FQNEAQ. This CDR3 comprises 17 residues. V was clipped by 1 base and J by 6 bases, with 16 bases between them.

This clonotype came up many times. The chain links TRBV20-1 to TRBJ2-1; D not certain. The V end lost 0 bases, the J end lost 5 bases, and 14 bases lay between the germline ends. The CDR3 has 15 amino acids. Germline V gene data show CDR1 as DFQATT and CDR2 as SNEGSKA (reference sequence). In DNA, the CDR3 is TGCAGTGCTAGAGATTTTAAGGAGCACGACAATGAGCAGTTCTTC. Its protein product is CSARDFKEHDNEQFF.

This clonotype was observed at least ten times. The chain has TRBV7-9 and TRBJ2-4; 11 bases agree with TRBD1. In germline, CDR1 is SEHNR, CDR2 FQNEAQ (reference sequence). The V segment lost 6 bases and the J segment 8 bases; nucleotides outside the gene matches: 6. The CDR3 contains 14 residues. CDR3 region: CASRQGQGEDIQYF. CDR3 DNA: TGTGCCAGCAGACAGGGACAGGGGGAAGACATTCAGTACTTC.

This clonotype is a singleton in its sample. The chain uses TRBV30 and TRBJ1-3; D unresolved. The CDR3 spans 15 residues. CDR1 GTSNPN and CDR2 SVGIG come from the germline V gene (reference sequence). V was trimmed by 0 bases and J by 0 bases, leaving 9 bases between them. CDR3 in DNA: TGTGCCTGGAGTGTAGGGCGTAGCTCTGGAAACACCATATATTTT. Encoded protein: CAWSVGRSSGNTIYF.

At least ten counts were recorded for this clonotype. This sequence joins TRBV13 and TRBJ2-1; no reliable D call. This CDR3 region has 14 residues. Trimming removed 5 bases from V and 4 bases from J, with 12 bases in between. CDR1 is PRHDT and CDR2 is FYEKMQ in the germline V gene (reference sequence). CDR3 protein: CASSPRTLYNEQFF. The CDR3 bases are TGTGCCAGCAGCCCGAGGACCCTATACAATGAGCAGTTCTTC.

This clonotype has a count of ten or more. The rearrangement uses TRBV5-1 and TRBJ2-7; 15 bases match TRBD2. The V gene's germline CDR1 is SGHRS and CDR2 YFSETQ. V lost 3 bases to trimming and J lost 4 bases; unmatched junction nucleotides: 2. The CDR3 spans 15 residues. The CDR3 loop reads CASSSGTSGRYEQYF. In nucleotides, the CDR3 is TGCGCCAGCAGCTCGGGGACTAGCGGGAGGTACGAGCAGTACTTC.